A single sample is the source of the 15 T cell receptor beta chains below, sequenced in a study of cytomegalovirus exposure and HLA in healthy donors (TCRdb year 2017). The library was generated by the immunoSEQ multiplex PCR assay. A mixture of 60 forward primers for TCR Vbeta segments and 13 reverse primers for TCR Jbeta segments was used in the multiplex PCR. TCRdb mirrors the immuneACCESS table, restricted to in-frame sequences. Some clones are absent from its copies; in checked studies, under half trace to an unresolved V gene, and the reason for the others is unknown. The sample table contains 150,000 to 200,000 clones; only one count was recorded for 70% to 85% of them. The leading ten clones occupy 1.5% to 2% of the sample. Material for sequencing was PBMCs. The receptors stem from a woman in her 30s in good health and CMV-seronegative.

The sample holds a few counts of this clone. The chain couples TRBV7-3 to TRBJ2-6; 9 bases match TRBD1. Germline V gene sequence: CDR1 SGHTA, CDR2 FQGTGA. The CDR3 has 20 residues. With 5 bases clipped from V and 0 bases from J, the junction kept 14 bases outside the gene matches. The DNA of the CDR3 is TGTGCCAGCAGCCCCCTCAGAGGGGGACAGGGTCTCTCTGGGGCCAACGTCCTGACTTTC. Translating it yields CASSPLRGGQGLSGANVLTF.

J is TRBJ2-7 and V is TRBV27, with D possibly being TRBD1 (5 bases). Germline assignment: CDR1 MNHEY and CDR2 SMNVEV (reference sequence). This CDR3 contains 15 residues. Trimming left V 5 bases short and J 7 bases short, with 21 bases between. This CDR3 is CASSPGAGSAREQYF. The CDR3 DNA reads as TGTGCCAGCAGTCCTGGGGCAGGTTCAGCGCGGGAGCAGTACTTC.

This chain uses TRBV27 with TRBJ2-1; 11 bases line up with TRBD2. V gave up 10 bases and J gave up 5 bases; unmatched junction bases: 10. Germline values: CDR1 MNHEY, CDR2 SMNVEV (reference sequence). The CDR3 sequence is 15 residues long. Here the CDR3 reads CAIRRLAGTHNEQFF. Written as DNA, the CDR3 is TGTGCCATCCGCAGACTAGCGGGGACCCACAATGAGCAGTTCTTC.

The chain employs TRBV29-1 and TRBJ2-7, with D unresolved. The germline CDR1 and CDR2 sequences are SQVTM and ANQGSEA. V lost 5 bases and J 2 bases, leaving 16 bases between the germline ends. This CDR3 has 14 amino acids. CDR3 amino acids: CSVQGEYTAYEQYF. The CDR3, as DNA: TGCAGCGTTCAAGGTGAATACACAGCCTACGAGCAGTACTTC.

The chain has TRBV7-8 and TRBJ1-2; D perhaps matches TRBD1 (5 bases). Germline V gives CDR1 SGHVS, CDR2 FQNEAQ. The CDR3 covers 15 residues. V lost 2 bases, J lost 1 base, and 11 bases lay in between. The CDR3 protein is CASSLFGGINYGYTF. As DNA, the CDR3 is TGTGCCAGCAGCTTATTTGGGGGGATTAACTATGGCTACACCTTC.

The chain uses TRBV19 and TRBJ2-1, with 7 bases lining up with TRBD2. CDR3 length equals 16 residues. Germline V lookup: CDR1 LNHDA, CDR2 SQIVND (reference sequence). Trimming removed 5 bases from V and 2 bases from J; junction bases left unmatched: 9. CDR3 residues: CASSSPGLGTYNEQFF. CDR3 sequence (DNA): TGTGCCAGTAGTTCCCCCGGACTAGGGACCTACAATGAGCAGTTCTTC.

The J gene is TRBJ2-7, the V gene TRBV5-5, with TRBD2 as a possible D gene (5 bases). With 2 bases removed from V and 6 bases from J, the gap between germline ends came to 12 bases. The CDR3 runs to 13 residues. Germline CDR1 and CDR2: SGHKS and YYEKEE (reference sequence). This CDR3 reads CASSFWGVVEQYF. CDR3 DNA: TGTGCCAGCAGCTTCTGGGGAGTTGTCGAGCAGTACTTC. Drawing the rest from reference TRBV5-5 and TRBJ2-7, the complete variable domain is DAGVTQSPTHLIKTRGQQVTLRCSPISGHKSVSWYQQVLGQGPQFIFQYYEKEERGRGNFPDRFSARQFPNYSSELNVNALLLGDSALYLCASSFWGVVEQYFGPGTRLTVT.

The J gene is TRBJ2-3, the V gene TRBV4-2, with D unclear. CDR1 is LGHNA and CDR2 is YNFKEQ in the germline V gene. V was pared by 4 bases and J by 2 bases, with 10 bases between. The CDR3 length is 14 residues. The chain's CDR3 is CASSPSGPTDTQYF. The DNA of the CDR3 is TGTGCCAGCAGCCCGTCTGGCCCCACAGATACGCAGTATTTT.

The chain combines TRBV15 with TRBJ1-5; D is uncertain. This CDR3 is built from 13 residues. Per germline, CDR1 LNHNV and CDR2 YYDKDF (reference sequence). Deletions cut 6 bases from V and 4 bases from J, with 10 bases between. The CDR3 nucleotides read TGTGCCACCAGTTGGGCCAGGAATCAGCCCCAGCATTTT. Protein: CATSWARNQPQHF.

In regard to this clone: This CDR3 is also generated by other DNA sequences in the sample. The J gene is TRBJ1-1, the V gene TRBV29-1; D possibly corresponds to TRBD1 (5 bases). V was pared by 4 bases and J by 8 bases, with 8 bases between. The CDR3 spans 10 residues. Per germline, CDR1 SQVTM and CDR2 ANQGSEA. The CDR3 coding sequence is TGCAGCGTTGGAAACAGGGAAGCTTTCTTT. Translating gives CSVGNREAFF.

The genes are TRBV4-2 and TRBJ2-1, with D perhaps TRBD1 (6 bases). Germline V lookup: CDR1 LGHNA, CDR2 YNFKEQ. This CDR3 is built from 18 residues. Trimming shortened V by 4 bases and J by 5 bases, and 24 bases separated the two germline ends. The CDR3 DNA follows: TGTGCCAGCAGCCGCGGAACAGGGCCGACGTACGAAAACAATGAGCAGTTCTTC. This sequence encodes CASSRGTGPTYENNEQFF.

This clone showed up just a few times. The CDR3 nucleotides are TGTGCCAGCAGCTTAGACATCTTTAGGGGTTCGAATAGTTACGAGCAGTACTTC. Its translation is CASSLDIFRGSNSYEQYF. The rearrangement joins TRBV7-8 to TRBJ2-7; D is perhaps TRBD1 (5 bases). CDR3 length equals 18 residues. V was shortened by 1 base and J by 4 bases, with 23 bases between the two germline ends. Germline loops: CDR1 SGHVS, CDR2 FQNEAQ.

CDR3 bases: TGTGCCAGCAGTTTATATTCACAGGGATACGAGCAGTACTTC. This encodes CASSLYSQGYEQYF. The genes are TRBV7-6 and TRBJ2-7; a weak D match, TRBD1 (6 bases). The CDR3 totals 14 residues. Germline CDR1 SGHVS, CDR2 FNYEAQ. V lost 6 bases, J lost 4 bases, and 16 bases lay in between.

The chain joins TRBV9 to TRBJ1-2; 8 nucleotides align to TRBD1. The CDR3 contains 15 residues. The V and J ends lost 0 bases and 4 bases, in that order; junction bases with no gene match: 5. Germline loops: CDR1 SGDLS, CDR2 YYNGEE. The CDR3 loop is CASSVAGQGLYGYTF. CDR3 sequence (DNA): TGTGCCAGCAGCGTAGCTGGACAGGGACTCTATGGCTACACCTTC.

The chain joins TRBV19 to TRBJ1-1; TRBD1 is a possible D gene (6 bases). Trimming removed 3 bases at V and 3 bases at J, with 20 bases between. The CDR3 runs 17 residues. The germline CDR1 and CDR2 sequences are LNHDA and SQIVND (reference sequence). The CDR3 region has the DNA TGTGCCAGTAGTATGTTACAGGGTGGATATGGGGACACTGAAGCTTTCTTT. Translation gives CASSMLQGGYGDTEAFF.